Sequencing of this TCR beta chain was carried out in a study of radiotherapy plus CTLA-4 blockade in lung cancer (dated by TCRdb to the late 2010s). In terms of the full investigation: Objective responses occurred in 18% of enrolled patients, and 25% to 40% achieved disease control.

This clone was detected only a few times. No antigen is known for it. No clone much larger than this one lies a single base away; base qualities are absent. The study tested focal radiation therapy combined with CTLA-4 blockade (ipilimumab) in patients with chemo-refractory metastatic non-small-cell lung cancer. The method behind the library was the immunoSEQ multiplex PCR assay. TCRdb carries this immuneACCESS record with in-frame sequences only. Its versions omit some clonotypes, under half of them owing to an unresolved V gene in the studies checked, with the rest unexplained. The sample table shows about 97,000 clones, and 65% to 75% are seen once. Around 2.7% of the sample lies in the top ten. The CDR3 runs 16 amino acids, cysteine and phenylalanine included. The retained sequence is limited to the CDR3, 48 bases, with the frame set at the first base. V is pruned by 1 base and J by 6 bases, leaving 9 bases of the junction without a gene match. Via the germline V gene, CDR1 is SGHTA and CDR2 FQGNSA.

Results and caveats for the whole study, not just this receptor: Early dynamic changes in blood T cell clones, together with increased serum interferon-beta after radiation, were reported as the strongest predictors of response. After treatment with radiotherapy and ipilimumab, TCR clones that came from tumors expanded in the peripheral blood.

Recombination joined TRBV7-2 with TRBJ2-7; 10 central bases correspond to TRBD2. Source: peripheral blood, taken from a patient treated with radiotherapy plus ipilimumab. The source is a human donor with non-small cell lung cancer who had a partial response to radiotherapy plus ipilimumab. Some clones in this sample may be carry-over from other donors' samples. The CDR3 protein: CASSLGTSGAGIEQYF. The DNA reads TGTGCCAGCAGCTTAGGAACTAGCGGGGCTGGGATCGAGCAGTACTTC.